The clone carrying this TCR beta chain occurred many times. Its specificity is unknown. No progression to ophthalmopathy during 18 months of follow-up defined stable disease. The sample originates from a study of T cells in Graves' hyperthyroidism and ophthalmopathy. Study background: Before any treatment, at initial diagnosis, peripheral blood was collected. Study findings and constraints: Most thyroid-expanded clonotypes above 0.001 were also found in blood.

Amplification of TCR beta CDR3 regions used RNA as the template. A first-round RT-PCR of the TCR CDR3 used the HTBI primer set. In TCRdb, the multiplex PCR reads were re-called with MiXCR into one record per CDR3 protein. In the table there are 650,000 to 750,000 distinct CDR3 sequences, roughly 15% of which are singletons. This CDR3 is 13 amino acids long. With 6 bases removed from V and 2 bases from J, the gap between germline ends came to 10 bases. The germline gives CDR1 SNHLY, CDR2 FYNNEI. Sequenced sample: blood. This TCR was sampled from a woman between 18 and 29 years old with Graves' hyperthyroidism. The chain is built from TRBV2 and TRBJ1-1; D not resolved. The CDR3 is CASRREPNTEAFF. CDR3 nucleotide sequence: TGTGCCAGCAGAAGAGAACCAAACACTGAAGCTTTCTTT.